This TCR beta chain was recovered during a study of blood T cell repertoires in COVID-19. For the study at large: T cells, B-cell-depleted T cells, or PBMCs provided the cDNA or gDNA that served as material.

The CDR3 extends over 11 amino acids. Germline CDR1 DFQATT, CDR2 SNEGSKA (reference sequence). Trimming took 5 bases from V and 5 from J, leaving 10 bases between them. As handled by the study authors: Nucleated cell number was recorded as an estimate derived from reference gene primer amplification. TCRdb's table, derived via immunoSEQ multiplex PCR, lists solely in-frame clones and lacks some. V, J and clone size reflect that table, while D and trimming were determined from the DNA. The sample consists of about 220,000 clones, 70% to 90% of them appearing once. There are a few counts of this clone. The TCR originated in a human donor in a cohort sampled during active COVID-19. The material sequenced was peripheral blood. The chain has TRBV20-1 and TRBJ2-7; D might be TRBD1 (6 bases). The CDR3 loop is CSAYGQNEQYF. CDR3 sequence (DNA): TGCAGTGCTTACGGACAGAACGAGCAGTACTTC.